There are a few counts of the clone carrying this TCR beta chain. Its matching antigen is unknown. The entry originates in a study of OX40 agonist ivuxolimab in advanced cancers. Study at large: Patients received intravenous ivuxolimab every 2 weeks at 0.01 to 10 mg/kg.

Measured with immunoSEQ multiplex PCR; TCRdb has only the in-frame clones, and not every one. This table holds thousands of clones, over 70% found once. Blood draws occurred at baseline, cycle 4 day 1, and cycle 7 day 1. Whole-study findings and limits: Undetermined was the antigen specificity of the expanded peripheral T cells.

Germline CDR1 MGHRA, CDR2 YSYEKL. This CDR3 region has 12 residues. The germline V and J ends were trimmed by 6 bases and 2 bases, with 8 bases remaining between them. This chain links TRBV4-1 with TRBJ2-7; D is perhaps TRBD2 (6 bases). The receptor comes from an adult with an advanced solid tumor such as melanoma, head and neck, liver or kidney cancer. The material sequenced was CD4+ or CD8+ T cells sorted from blood, taken in a trial of the OX40 agonist ivuxolimab. The CDR3 spells CASRGGTYEQYF. In DNA, the CDR3 is TGCGCCAGCAGAGGCGGGACCTACGAGCAGTACTTC.